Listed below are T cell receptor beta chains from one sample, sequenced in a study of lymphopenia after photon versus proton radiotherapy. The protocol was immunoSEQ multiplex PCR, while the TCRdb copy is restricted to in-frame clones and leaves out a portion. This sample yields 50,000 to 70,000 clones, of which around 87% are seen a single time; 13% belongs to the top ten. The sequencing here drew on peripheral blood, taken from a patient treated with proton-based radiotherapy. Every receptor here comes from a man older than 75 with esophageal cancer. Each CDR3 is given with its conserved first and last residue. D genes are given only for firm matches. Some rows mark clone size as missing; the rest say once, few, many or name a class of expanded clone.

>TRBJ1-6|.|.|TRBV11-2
CASSLAKFDSYNSPLHF
TGTGCCAGCAGCTTAGCGAAGTTCGACTCCTATAATTCACCCCTCCACTTT
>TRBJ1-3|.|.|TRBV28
CASSPASSGNTIYF
TGTGCCAGCAGTCCAGCGTCTTCTGGAAACACCATATATTTT
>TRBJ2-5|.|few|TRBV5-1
CASSLSSGTQETQYF
TGCGCCAGCAGCTTAAGTTCCGGTACCCAAGAGACCCAGTACTTC
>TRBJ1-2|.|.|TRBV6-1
CASSEGGNGWSYTF
TGTGCCAGCAGTGAAGGGGGGAACGGCTGGAGCTACACCTTC
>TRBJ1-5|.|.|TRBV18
CASSPGRSGEPQHF
TGTGCCAGCTCACCAGGGCGGAGCGGAGAGCCCCAGCATTTT
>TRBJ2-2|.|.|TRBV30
CAWSRGTGKLFF
TGTGCCTGGAGTCGGGGTACCGGGAAGCTGTTTTTT
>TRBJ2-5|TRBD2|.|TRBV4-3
CASSQEVASGATHQETQYF
TGCGCCAGCAGCCAGGAGGTGGCTAGCGGGGCAACACACCAAGAGACCCAGTACTTC
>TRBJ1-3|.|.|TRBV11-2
CASSQSLGNTIYF
TGTGCCAGCAGCCAGAGTCTCGGAAACACCATATATTTT
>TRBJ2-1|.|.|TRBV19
CASSIGAGYNEQFF
TGTGCCAGTAGTATAGGGGCGGGGTACAATGAGCAGTTCTTC
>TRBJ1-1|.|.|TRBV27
CASSFRQSGTEAFF
TGTGCCAGCAGTTTCCGACAGTCGGGGACTGAAGCTTTCTTT
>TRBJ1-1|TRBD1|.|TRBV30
CAWKRQGNTEAFF
TGTGCCTGGAAAAGACAGGGGAACACTGAAGCTTTCTTT
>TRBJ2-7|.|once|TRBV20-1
CSAYQIYEQYF
TGCAGTGCTTATCAAATCTACGAGCAGTACTTC
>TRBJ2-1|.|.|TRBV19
CASSIGWGNEQFF
TGTGCCAGTAGTATAGGGTGGGGTAATGAGCAGTTCTTC
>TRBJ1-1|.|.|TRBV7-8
CASSPGTTEAFF
TGTGCCAGCAGCCCCGGGACCACTGAAGCTTTCTTT
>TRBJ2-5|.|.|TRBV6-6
CASSYVTGKETQYF
TGTGCCAGCAGTTACGTCACAGGGAAAGAGACCCAGTACTTC
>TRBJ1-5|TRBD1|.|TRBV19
CASSTQGAGQPQHF
TGTGCCAGTAGTACCCAGGGGGCAGGTCAGCCCCAGCATTTT
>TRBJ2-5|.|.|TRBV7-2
CASSFGIQETQYF
TGTGCCAGCAGCTTCGGGATCCAAGAGACCCAGTACTTC
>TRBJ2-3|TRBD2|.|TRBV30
CAWSAPRLAGNTDTQYF
TGTGCCTGGTCCGCCCCCCGTCTAGCGGGGAACACAGATACGCAGTATTTT
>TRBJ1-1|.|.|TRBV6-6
CASNRVNTEAFF
TGTGCCAGCAACAGGGTGAACACTGAAGCTTTCTTT
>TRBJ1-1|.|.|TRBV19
CASTPGTPEAFF
TGTGCCAGTACCCCGGGGACCCCTGAAGCTTTCTTT
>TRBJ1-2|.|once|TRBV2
CASRPGVGANYGYTF
TGTGCCAGCCGCCCGGGGGTAGGGGCTAACTATGGCTACACCTTC
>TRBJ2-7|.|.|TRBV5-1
CASSLARTASYEQYF
TGCGCCAGCAGCTTGGCCCGGACAGCCTCCTACGAGCAGTACTTC
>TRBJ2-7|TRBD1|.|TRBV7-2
CASSTGTGVYEQYF
TGTGCCAGCAGCACCGGGACAGGGGTCTACGAGCAGTACTTC
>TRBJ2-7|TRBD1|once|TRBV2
CASSGTGDFYEQYF
TGTGCCAGCAGTGGGACAGGGGACTTCTACGAGCAGTACTTC
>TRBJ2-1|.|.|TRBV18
CASSPPSGPPDEQFF
TGTGCCAGCTCACCACCGAGCGGGCCCCCCGATGAGCAGTTCTTC
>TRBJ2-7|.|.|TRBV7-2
CASSLSIDSLYEQYF
TGTGCCAGCAGCCTATCCATCGACAGCCTCTACGAGCAGTACTTC
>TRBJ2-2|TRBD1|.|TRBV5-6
CASSSRDRGPGELFF
TGTGCCAGCAGCTCCCGGGACAGGGGCCCCGGGGAGCTGTTTTTT
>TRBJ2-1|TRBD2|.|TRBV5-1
CASSPWTSDNNEQFF
TGCGCCAGCAGCCCCTGGACTAGCGATAACAATGAGCAGTTCTTC
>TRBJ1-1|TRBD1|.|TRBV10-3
CAIGQGGSDTEAFF
TGTGCCATCGGACAGGGAGGGTCGGACACTGAAGCTTTCTTT
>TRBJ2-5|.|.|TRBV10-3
CAISDPGTHRETQYF
TGTGCCATCAGTGACCCCGGGACCCATAGGGAGACCCAGTACTTC
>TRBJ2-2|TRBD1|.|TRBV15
CATSGSGTGVTGELFF
TGTGCCACCAGCGGTTCCGGGACAGGGGTCACCGGGGAGCTGTTTTTT
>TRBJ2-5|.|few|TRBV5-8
CASDPRGKETQYF
TGTGCCAGCGATCCCCGGGGAAAAGAGACCCAGTACTTC
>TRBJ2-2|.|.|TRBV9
CASSPRPGTGELFF
TGTGCCAGCAGCCCCAGACCCGGTACCGGGGAGCTGTTTTTT
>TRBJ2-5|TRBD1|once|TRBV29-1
CSVARDRGQEETQYF
TGCAGCGTAGCCCGGGACAGGGGGCAGGAAGAGACCCAGTACTTC
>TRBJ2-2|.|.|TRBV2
CASSAIGGGTGELFF
TGTGCCAGCAGTGCCATTGGGGGTGGGACCGGGGAGCTGTTTTTT
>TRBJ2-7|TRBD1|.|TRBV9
CASSGTGGYEQYF
TGTGCCAGCAGCGGGACAGGGGGCTACGAGCAGTACTTC
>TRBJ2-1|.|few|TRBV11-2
CASSLEGIGEQFF
TGTGCCAGCAGCTTAGAAGGTATAGGTGAGCAGTTCTTC
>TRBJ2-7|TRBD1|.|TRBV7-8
CASNPSPQGAVSYEQYF
TGTGCCAGCAACCCCTCCCCCCAGGGGGCGGTCTCCTACGAGCAGTACTTC
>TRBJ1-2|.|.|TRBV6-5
CASRSDTTNYGYTF
TGTGCCAGCAGGTCGGACACCACTAACTATGGCTACACCTTC
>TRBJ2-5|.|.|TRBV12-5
CASGQGTPETQYF
TGTGCTAGTGGCCAAGGGACCCCGGAGACCCAGTACTTC
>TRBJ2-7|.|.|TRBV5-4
CASSLGAGMAYEQYF
TGTGCCAGCAGCTTGGGGGCAGGGATGGCCTACGAGCAGTACTTC
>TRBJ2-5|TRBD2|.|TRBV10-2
CASSTWADRPPGLAGGLETQYF
TGCGCCAGCAGTACCTGGGCGGACAGGCCACCGGGACTAGCGGGAGGGCTCGAGACCCAGTACTTC
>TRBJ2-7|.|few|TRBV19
CASSVGGAYEQYF
TGTGCCAGTAGCGTCGGCGGGGCGTACGAGCAGTACTTC
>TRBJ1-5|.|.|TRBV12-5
CASGLGTASNQPQHF
TGTGCTAGTGGTTTGGGGACAGCGAGCAATCAGCCCCAGCATTTT
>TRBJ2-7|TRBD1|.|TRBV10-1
CASSEGQGLSYEQYF
TGCGCCAGCAGTGAGGGACAGGGCCTCTCCTACGAGCAGTACTTC
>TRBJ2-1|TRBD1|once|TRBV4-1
CASSQEDRGRNEQFF
TGCGCCAGCAGCCAAGAGGACAGGGGGCGTAATGAGCAGTTCTTC
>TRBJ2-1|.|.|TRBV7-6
CASSSPTEHEQFF
TGTGCCAGCAGCTCGCCGACCGAACATGAGCAGTTCTTC
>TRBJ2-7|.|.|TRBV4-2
CASSLPGSSYEQYF
TGTGCCAGCAGCCTCCCAGGGAGCTCCTACGAGCAGTACTTC
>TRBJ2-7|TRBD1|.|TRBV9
CASSGQGDGSYEQYF
TGTGCCAGCAGCGGACAGGGTGATGGGTCCTACGAGCAGTACTTC
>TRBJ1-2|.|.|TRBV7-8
CASSLESQRTNGYTF
TGTGCCAGCAGCTTAGAGTCCCAGCGGACTAATGGCTACACCTTC